Presented here are 27 T cell receptor beta chains from one specimen sequenced in a study of T-cell memory formation after mild COVID-19. One entry per CDR3 protein results from TCRdb running MiXCR on the 5' RACE reads. The repertoire holds hundreds of thousands of distinct CDR3 sequences, with over 25% as singletons. The sequenced material came from PBMCs or a T cell subset sorted from them (not recorded which). These receptors all come from an adult woman who had mild COVID-19 (a few samples of this study predate the infection). Cell type and time point are not known.

This clonotype was recorded a few times. The chain carries TRBV5-1 and TRBJ2-3; D is unclear. The CDR3 extends over 16 amino acids. From germline, CDR1 is SGHRS and CDR2 YFSETQ. Trimming stripped 0 bases from V and 1 base from J, with 12 bases between. The CDR3 DNA reads TGCGCCAGCAGCTTGGGAGGCAGGCCTCGCACAGATACGCAGTATTTT. Translating it yields CASSLGGRPRTDTQYF.

J is TRBJ1-1 and V is TRBV10-3; TRBD1 matches at 8 bases. CDR3 length equals 14 residues. Germline V gene data show CDR1 as ENHRY and CDR2 as SYGVKD. Trimming removed 4 bases from V and 2 bases from J; junction bases left unmatched: 3. CDR3 region: CAISAGQGNTEAFF. Here the CDR3 DNA reads TGTGCCATCAGTGCCGGACAGGGCAACACTGAAGCTTTCTTT.

Only a few counts were recorded for this clonotype. V gene TRBV5-1 combines with J gene TRBJ2-5; TRBD1 is a possible D gene (6 bases). Germline values: CDR1 SGHRS, CDR2 YFSETQ. The CDR3 sequence is 15 residues long. The V gene lost 4 bases and the J gene lost 2 bases, with 15 bases spanning the gap. This CDR3 is CASSKRQVRQETQYF. CDR3 sequence (DNA): TGCGCCAGCAGCAAAAGACAGGTCCGGCAAGAGACCCAGTACTTC.

This rearrangement joins TRBV29-1 to TRBJ2-3; tentative D call: TRBD2 (6 bases). The CDR3 is 12 residues long. V shed 7 bases and J shed 3 bases, with 11 bases lying between them. CDR1 is SQVTM, CDR2 ANQGSEA, per germline. The CDR3 sequence: CSGRERTDTQYF. The CDR3, as DNA: TGCAGCGGCCGGGAGAGAACAGATACGCAGTATTTT.

The V gene is TRBV27, the J gene TRBJ2-7; a possible D gene is TRBD1 (5 bases). Trimming shortened V by 3 bases and J by 6 bases, and 12 bases separated the two germline ends. This CDR3 is 13 amino acids long. CDR1 and CDR2 (germline): MNHEY, SMNVEV (reference sequence). The DNA for the CDR3 is TGTGCCAGCAGTTTCGCAACAGGAACCGAGCAGTACTTC. As protein: CASSFATGTEQYF.

The chain links TRBV4-2 to TRBJ2-7, with 10 positions matching TRBD2. V was pared by 3 bases and J by 3 bases, with 2 bases of the junction left unmatched. Germline-derived CDR1 and CDR2 are LGHNA and YNFKEQ. The CDR3 totals 14 residues. The CDR3 here is CASSQRTSGYEQYF. CDR3 in DNA: TGTGCCAGCAGCCAGAGGACTAGCGGCTACGAGCAGTACTTC.

This clonotype was detected a few times. The chain links TRBV7-6 to TRBJ2-3; possibly TRBD2 for D (6 bases). V lost 1 base and J 4 bases, leaving 12 bases between the germline ends. The germline V gene has CDR1 SGHVS and CDR2 FNYEAQ. The CDR3 consists of 15 residues. CDR3 residues: CASSLGRVVPDTQYF. CDR3 in DNA: TGTGCCAGCAGCTTAGGGAGGGTGGTCCCAGATACGCAGTATTTT.

The chain carries TRBV11-2 and TRBJ2-7; D tentatively reads TRBD1 or TRBD2 (5 bases each). Trimming stripped 1 base from V and 2 bases from J, with 9 bases between. CDR1 and CDR2 (germline): SGHAT, FQNNGV. The CDR3 runs to 14 residues. For the CDR3, the DNA is TGTGCCAGCAGCTTAGCAGGGACCACCTACGAGCAGTACTTC. Translation gives CASSLAGTTYEQYF.

This clonotype has more than one count but fewer than ten. The V call is TRBV5-1, the J call TRBJ2-1; D may match TRBD1 or TRBD2 (5 bases each). Trimming stripped 2 bases from V and 2 bases from J, with 11 bases between. The CDR3 contains 15 residues. Germline V gene sequence: CDR1 SGHRS, CDR2 YFSETQ. For the CDR3, the DNA is TGCGCCAGCAGCTTCCCTGTGGGGGCCTACAATGAGCAGTTCTTC. It encodes CASSFPVGAYNEQFF.

This rearrangement joins TRBV27 to TRBJ2-1; D not certain. The CDR3 consists of 16 residues. CDR1 is MNHEY and CDR2 is SMNVEV in the germline V gene (reference sequence). Trimming removed 6 bases from V and 3 bases from J, with 18 bases in between. The CDR3 spells CASSPMLAGLYNEQFF. CDR3 sequence (DNA): TGTGCCAGCAGCCCAATGTTGGCCGGGCTCTACAATGAGCAGTTCTTC.

This chain uses TRBV3-1 with TRBJ1-6, with D possibly matching TRBD1 (5 bases). Trimming cost V 0 bases and J 0 bases, with 12 bases left between them. The CDR3 contains 18 residues. The germline gives CDR1 LGHDT, CDR2 YNNKEL (reference sequence). The CDR3 DNA reads TGTGCCAGCAGCCAAGATGGAGCAGGGCACTCCTATAATTCACCCCTCCACTTT. It is translated as CASSQDGAGHSYNSPLHF.

The table lists this clonotype with a few counts. The chain recombines TRBV7-2 with TRBJ1-2; TRBD1 matches at 7 bases. The CDR3 covers 15 residues. V gave up 0 bases and J gave up 6 bases; unmatched junction bases: 7. CDR1 SGHTA and CDR2 FQGNSA come from the germline V gene. This CDR3 reads CASSLARGGGNGYTF. The CDR3 DNA reads as TGTGCCAGCAGCTTAGCCAGGGGAGGGGGCAATGGCTACACCTTC.

The rearrangement uses TRBV7-8 and TRBJ1-6; D is perhaps TRBD1 (5 bases). With 5 bases removed from V and 4 bases from J, the gap between germline ends came to 9 bases. This CDR3 has 14 amino acids. The germline gives CDR1 SGHVS, CDR2 FQNEAQ. The CDR3 here is CASSPTEYNSPLHF. CDR3 coding DNA: TGTGCCAGCAGCCCGACAGAATATAATTCACCCCTCCACTTT.

The V and J genes are TRBV5-1 and TRBJ1-1; D not resolved. The CDR3 spans 14 residues. Germline-derived CDR1 and CDR2 are SGHRS and YFSETQ. V lost 2 bases and J 1 base, leaving 9 bases between the germline ends. The CDR3 DNA is TGCGCCAGCAGCTTCGGGTCAACGAACACTGAAGCTTTCTTT. This gives the protein CASSFGSTNTEAFF.

The chain is built from TRBV24-1 and TRBJ1-1; perhaps TRBD1 as D (6 bases). V was trimmed by 4 bases and J by 11 bases, leaving 13 bases between them. CDR3 size: 12 residues. Germline CDR1 and CDR2: KGHDR and SFDVKD. The CDR3 coding sequence is TGTGCCACCAGTGAACAAGGGGGTAAGGCTTTCTTT. Protein: CATSEQGGKAFF.

V is TRBV7-6 and J is TRBJ2-1; 13 bases match TRBD2. Losses at the gene ends were 4 bases for V and 7 bases for J; bases not matched to a gene: 7. The CDR3 spans 16 residues. CDR1 is SGHVS, CDR2 FNYEAQ, per germline. CDR3: CASSSSGTSGINEQFF. The CDR3 bases are TGTGCCAGCAGCTCATCCGGGACTAGCGGGATTAATGAGCAGTTCTTC.

The chain uses TRBV19 and TRBJ2-1; 7 bases are shared with TRBD2. Germline assignment: CDR1 LNHDA and CDR2 SQIVND (reference sequence). The V gene end was trimmed by 5 bases and the J gene end by 5 bases; junction bases not matched to a gene: 6. The CDR3 length is 14 residues. The CDR3 sequence is CASSLDLADNEQFF. In DNA, the CDR3 is TGTGCCAGTAGTCTTGATCTAGCGGACAATGAGCAGTTCTTC.

V gene TRBV20-1 combines with J gene TRBJ2-7, with D uncertain. Germline V gene data show CDR1 as DFQATT and CDR2 as SNEGSKA (reference sequence). The CDR3 is 12 amino acids. V shed 0 bases and J shed 3 bases, with 6 bases lying between them. The CDR3 bases are TGCAGTGCTAGAGAACATTTCTACGAGCAGTACTTC. The encoded protein is CSAREHFYEQYF.

This chain links TRBV5-1 with TRBJ2-3, with 7 bases identical to TRBD2. The CDR3 extends over 14 amino acids. CDR1 and CDR2 (germline): SGHRS, YFSETQ. With 0 bases clipped from V and 9 bases from J, the junction kept 7 bases outside the gene matches. CDR3 in amino acids: CASSLGPSGKTQYF. CDR3 in DNA: TGCGCCAGCAGCTTGGGTCCTAGCGGTAAAACGCAGTATTTT.

This clonotype was seen a handful of times. V and J are TRBV7-3 and TRBJ2-3; D is unresolved. CDR3 length: 12 amino acids. Deletions cut 8 bases from V and 2 bases from J, with 8 bases between. CDR1 and CDR2 (germline): SGHTA, FQGTGA. The DNA of the CDR3 is TGTGCCAGCTCAGGCTTCACAGATACGCAGTATTTT. Translating it yields CASSGFTDTQYF.

The V and J genes are TRBV18 and TRBJ2-2; D is uncertain. The germline gives CDR1 KGHSH, CDR2 LQKENI. V was cut by 8 bases and J by 5 bases, with 12 bases left in between. This CDR3 contains 13 residues. The CDR3 DNA reads TGTGCCAGCCGCACGCCTGGGACCGGGGAGCTGTTTTTT. Its protein is CASRTPGTGELFF.

This clonotype has only a few counts. V gene TRBV20-1 combines with J gene TRBJ2-7, with no clear D. Germline lookup yields CDR1 DFQATT and CDR2 SNEGSKA (reference sequence). The CDR3 extends over 16 amino acids. V gave up 0 bases and J gave up 4 bases, with 19 bases separating them. CDR3 bases: TGCAGTGCTAGAGACCCATTGCGCGCATTTGGATACGAGCAGTACTTC. It yields the protein CSARDPLRAFGYEQYF.

The chain joins TRBV6-1 to TRBJ2-3; no definite D call. Deletions cut 9 bases from V and 3 bases from J, with 22 bases between. The CDR3 spans 16 residues. In germline, CDR1 is MNHNS, CDR2 SASEGT. The CDR3 protein is CASKHNGITSTDTQYF. The CDR3 bases are TGTGCCAGTAAACATAATGGAATCACGAGTACAGATACGCAGTATTTT.

The chain has TRBV18 and TRBJ1-2; TRBD1 matches 8 bases. The CDR3 is made up of 16 amino acids. V trimming: 6 bases; J trimming: 6 bases; junction bases outside the gene matches: 15. Germline V CDR1 and CDR2: KGHSH, LQKENI. CDR3 sequence: CASSPYAGGLSDGYTF. In DNA form, the CDR3 reads TGTGCCAGCTCGCCCTACGCAGGGGGCTTGTCGGATGGCTACACCTTC.

This clonotype was recorded only once. The chain recombines TRBV25-1 with TRBJ2-3; 7 bases map to TRBD2. Germline CDR1 is MGHDK and CDR2 is SYGVNS. The J segment lost 1 base and the V segment lost 2 bases, leaving 6 bases of the junction unmatched. The length of the CDR3 is 16 residues. The CDR3 loop reads CASSENPGGGTDTQYF. CDR3 DNA sequence: TGTGCCAGCAGTGAAAACCCGGGAGGCGGCACAGATACGCAGTATTTT.

The rearrangement joins TRBV30 to TRBJ1-2, with D possibly TRBD1 on 5 matching bases. The CDR3 covers 12 residues. The germline V and J ends were trimmed by 2 bases and 6 bases, with 10 bases remaining between them. Germline assignment: CDR1 GTSNPN and CDR2 SVGIG (reference sequence). The DNA for the CDR3 is TGTGCCTGGAGTCTGCAGGGACATGGCTACACCTTC. Translation gives CAWSLQGHGYTF.

This clonotype was picked up a small number of times. This chain uses TRBV7-9 with TRBJ2-2; the D gene is possibly TRBD2 (5 bases). The CDR3 is 13 amino acids. Trimming took 8 bases from V and 4 from J, leaving 11 bases between them. Germline V gene lookup returns CDR1 SEHNR and CDR2 FQNEAQ (reference sequence). In DNA form, the CDR3 reads TGTGCCAGCCCCGGGGAGTTCACCGGGGAGCTGTTTTTT. This sequence encodes CASPGEFTGELFF.